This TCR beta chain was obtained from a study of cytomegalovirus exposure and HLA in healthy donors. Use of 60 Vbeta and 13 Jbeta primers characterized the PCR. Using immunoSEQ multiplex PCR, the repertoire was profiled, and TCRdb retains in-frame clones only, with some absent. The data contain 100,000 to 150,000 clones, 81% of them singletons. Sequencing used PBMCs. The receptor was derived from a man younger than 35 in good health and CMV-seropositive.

CDR3 sequence (DNA): TGTGCCAGCAGCGTCCGGGACTGGCAAGAGACCCAGTACTTC. Residues: CASSVRDWQETQYF. The rearrangement uses TRBV9 and TRBJ2-5; D is possibly TRBD2 (6 bases). Trimming took off 2 bases at V and 2 bases at J, with 10 bases between the two ends. The CDR3 is 14 amino acids. Germline V gives CDR1 SGDLS, CDR2 YYNGEE. Looking up the rest from reference TRBV9 and TRBJ2-5 gives the full variable domain: DSGVTQTPKHLITATGQRVTLRCSPRSGDLSVYWYQQSLDQGLQFLIQYYNGEERAKGNILERFSAQQFPDLHSELNLSSLELGDSALYFCASSVRDWQETQYFGPGTRLLVL.